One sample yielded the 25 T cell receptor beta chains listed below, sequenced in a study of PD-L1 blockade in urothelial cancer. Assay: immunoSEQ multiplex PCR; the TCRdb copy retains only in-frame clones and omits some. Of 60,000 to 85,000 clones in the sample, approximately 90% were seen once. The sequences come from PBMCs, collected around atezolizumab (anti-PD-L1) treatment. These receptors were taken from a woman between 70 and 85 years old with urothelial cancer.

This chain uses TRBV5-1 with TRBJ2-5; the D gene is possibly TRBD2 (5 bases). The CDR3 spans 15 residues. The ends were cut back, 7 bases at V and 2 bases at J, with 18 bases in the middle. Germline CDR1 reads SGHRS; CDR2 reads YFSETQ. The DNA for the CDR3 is TGCGCCAGCTCCTTTATTGGGAGCTCGCAAGAGACCCAGTACTTC. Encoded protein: CASSFIGSSQETQYF.

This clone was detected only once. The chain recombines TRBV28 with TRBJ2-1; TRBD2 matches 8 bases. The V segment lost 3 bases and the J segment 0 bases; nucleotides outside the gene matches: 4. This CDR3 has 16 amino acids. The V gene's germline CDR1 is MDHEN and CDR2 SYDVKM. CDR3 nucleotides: TGTGCCAGCAGTTTGTCGGGAGGGGGCTCCTACAATGAGCAGTTCTTC. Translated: CASSLSGGGSYNEQFF. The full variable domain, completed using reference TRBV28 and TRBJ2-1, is DVKVTQSSRYLVKRTGEKVFLECVQDMDHENMFWYRQDPGLGLRLIYFSYDVKMKEKGDIPEGYSVSREKKERFSLILESASTNQTSMYLCASSLSGGGSYNEQFFGPGTRLTVL.

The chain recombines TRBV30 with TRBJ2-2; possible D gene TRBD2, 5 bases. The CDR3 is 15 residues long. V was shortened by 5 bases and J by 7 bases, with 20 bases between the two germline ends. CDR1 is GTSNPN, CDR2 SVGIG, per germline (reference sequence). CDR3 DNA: TGTGCCTGGGGGAGAGGTGGTCTCGGCGGCGGGGAGCTGTTTTTT. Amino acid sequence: CAWGRGGLGGGELFF.

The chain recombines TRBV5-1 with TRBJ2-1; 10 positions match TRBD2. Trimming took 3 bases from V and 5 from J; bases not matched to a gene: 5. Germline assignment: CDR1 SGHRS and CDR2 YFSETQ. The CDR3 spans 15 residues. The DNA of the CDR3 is TGCGCCAGCAGCTCCCTAGCGGGGGCGGACAATGAGCAGTTCTTC. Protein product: CASSSLAGADNEQFF.

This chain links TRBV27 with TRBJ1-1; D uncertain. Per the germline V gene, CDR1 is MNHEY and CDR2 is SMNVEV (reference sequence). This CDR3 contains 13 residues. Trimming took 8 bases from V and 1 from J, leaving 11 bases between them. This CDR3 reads CASWSGWNTEAFF. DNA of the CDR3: TGTGCCAGCTGGTCGGGATGGAACACTGAAGCTTTCTTT.

This CDR3 reads CASSPITGPVRGFREQYF. Here the CDR3 DNA reads TGTGCCAGCAGCCCCATTACCGGCCCGGTCAGGGGGTTTCGGGAGCAGTACTTC. The chain employs TRBV7-2 and TRBJ2-7; the match to TRBD1 covers 7 bases. Germline lookup yields CDR1 SGHTA and CDR2 FQGNSA. The CDR3 is made up of 18 amino acids. Trimming took 5 bases from V and 7 from J; bases not matched to a gene: 23.

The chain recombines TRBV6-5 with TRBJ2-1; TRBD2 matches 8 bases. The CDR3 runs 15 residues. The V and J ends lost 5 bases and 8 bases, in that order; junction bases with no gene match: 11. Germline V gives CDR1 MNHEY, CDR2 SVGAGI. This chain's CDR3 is CASSKAGGRLDEQFF. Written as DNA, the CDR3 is TGTGCCAGCAGTAAGGCGGGGGGCCGCCTGGATGAGCAGTTCTTC.

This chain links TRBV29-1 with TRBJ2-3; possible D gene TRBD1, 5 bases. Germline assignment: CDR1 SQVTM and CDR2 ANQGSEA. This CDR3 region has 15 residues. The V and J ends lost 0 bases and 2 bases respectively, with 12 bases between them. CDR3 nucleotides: TGCAGCGTTGAAGAGGGTGGGGCGGTCACAGATACGCAGTATTTT. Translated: CSVEEGGAVTDTQYF.

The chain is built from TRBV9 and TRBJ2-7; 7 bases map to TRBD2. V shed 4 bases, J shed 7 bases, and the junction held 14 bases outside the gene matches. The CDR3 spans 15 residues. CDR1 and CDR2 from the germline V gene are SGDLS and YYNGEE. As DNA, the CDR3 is TGTGCCAGCAGCCTCCAGGGAGGGCCACTGGGGGAGCAGTACTTC. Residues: CASSLQGGPLGEQYF. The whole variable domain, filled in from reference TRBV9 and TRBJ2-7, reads DSGVTQTPKHLITATGQRVTLRCSPRSGDLSVYWYQQSLDQGLQFLIQYYNGEERAKGNILERFSAQQFPDLHSELNLSSLELGDSALYFCASSLQGGPLGEQYFGPGTRLTVT.

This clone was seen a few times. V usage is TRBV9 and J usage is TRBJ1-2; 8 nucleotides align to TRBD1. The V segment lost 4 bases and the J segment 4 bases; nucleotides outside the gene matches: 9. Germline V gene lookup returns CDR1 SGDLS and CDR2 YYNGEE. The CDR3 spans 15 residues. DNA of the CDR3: TGTGCCAGCAGCACACGACAGGGGAGTGGCTATGGCTACACCTTC. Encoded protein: CASSTRQGSGYGYTF.

In nucleotides, the CDR3 is TGTGCCAGCAGCTCAAACACAGGGAGCTCCTACAATGAGCAGTTCTTC. Its translation: CASSSNTGSSYNEQFF. The chain is built from TRBV13 and TRBJ2-1, with D possibly TRBD1 on 6 matching bases. Germline assignment: CDR1 PRHDT and CDR2 FYEKMQ (reference sequence). The V end lost 4 bases, the J end lost 0 bases, and 13 bases lay between the germline ends. This CDR3 comprises 16 residues.

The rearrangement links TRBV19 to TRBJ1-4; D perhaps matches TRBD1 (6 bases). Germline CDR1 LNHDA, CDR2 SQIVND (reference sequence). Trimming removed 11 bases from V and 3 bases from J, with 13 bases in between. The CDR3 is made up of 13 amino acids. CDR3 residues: CARGGQANEKLFF. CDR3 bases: TGTGCCCGGGGGGGGCAGGCTAATGAAAAACTGTTTTTT.

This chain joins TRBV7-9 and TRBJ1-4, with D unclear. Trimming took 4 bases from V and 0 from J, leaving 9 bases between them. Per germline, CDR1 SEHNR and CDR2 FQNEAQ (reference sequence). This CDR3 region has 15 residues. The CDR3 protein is CASSSRGTTNEKLFF. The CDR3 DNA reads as TGTGCCAGCAGCTCTAGAGGGACAACTAATGAAAAACTGTTTTTT. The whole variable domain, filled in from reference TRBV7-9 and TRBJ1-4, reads DTGVSQNPRHKITKRGQNVTFRCDPISEHNRLYWYRQTLGQGPEFLTYFQNEAQLEKSRLLSDRFSAERPKGSFSTLEIQRTEQGDSAMYLCASSSRGTTNEKLFFGSGTQLSVL.

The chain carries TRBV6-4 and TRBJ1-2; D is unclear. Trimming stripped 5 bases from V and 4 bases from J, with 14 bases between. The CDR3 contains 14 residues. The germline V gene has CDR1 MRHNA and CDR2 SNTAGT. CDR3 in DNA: TGTGCCAGCAGTCAACGCCCGGCGGGCTATGGCTACACCTTC. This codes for CASSQRPAGYGYTF.

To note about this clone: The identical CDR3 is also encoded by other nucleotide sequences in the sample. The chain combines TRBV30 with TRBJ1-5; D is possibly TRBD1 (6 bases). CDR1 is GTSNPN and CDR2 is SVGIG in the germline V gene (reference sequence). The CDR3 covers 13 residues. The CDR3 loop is CAWARQGNQPQHF. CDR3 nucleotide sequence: TGTGCTTGGGCCCGACAGGGCAATCAGCCCCAGCATTTT.

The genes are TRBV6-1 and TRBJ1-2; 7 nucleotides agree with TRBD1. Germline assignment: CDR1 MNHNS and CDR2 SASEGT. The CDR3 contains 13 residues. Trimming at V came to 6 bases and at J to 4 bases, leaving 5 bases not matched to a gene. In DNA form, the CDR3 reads TGTGCCAGCAGAGAGGGACAGTCCTATGGCTACACCTTC. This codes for CASREGQSYGYTF.

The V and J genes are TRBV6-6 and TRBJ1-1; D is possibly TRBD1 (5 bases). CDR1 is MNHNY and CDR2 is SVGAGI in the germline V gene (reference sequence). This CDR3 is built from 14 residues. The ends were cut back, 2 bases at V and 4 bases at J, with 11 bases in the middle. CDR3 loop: CASSYDGGTTEAFF. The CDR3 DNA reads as TGTGCCAGCAGTTACGATGGAGGGACCACTGAAGCTTTCTTT.

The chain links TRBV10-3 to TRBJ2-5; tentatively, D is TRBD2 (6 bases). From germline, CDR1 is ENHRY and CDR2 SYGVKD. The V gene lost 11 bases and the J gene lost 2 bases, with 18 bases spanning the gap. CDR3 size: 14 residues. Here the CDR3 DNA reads TGTGCCGCAAGGGCTGGGCGGGAACAAGAGACCCAGTACTTC. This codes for CAARAGREQETQYF.

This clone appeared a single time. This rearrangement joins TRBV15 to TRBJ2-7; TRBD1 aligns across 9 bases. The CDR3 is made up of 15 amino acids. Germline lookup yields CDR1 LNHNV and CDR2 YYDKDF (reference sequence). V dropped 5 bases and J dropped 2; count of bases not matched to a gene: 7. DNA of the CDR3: TGTGCCACCAGCGGCAACAGGGGGCCCCCCTACGAGCAGTACTTC. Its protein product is CATSGNRGPPYEQYF.

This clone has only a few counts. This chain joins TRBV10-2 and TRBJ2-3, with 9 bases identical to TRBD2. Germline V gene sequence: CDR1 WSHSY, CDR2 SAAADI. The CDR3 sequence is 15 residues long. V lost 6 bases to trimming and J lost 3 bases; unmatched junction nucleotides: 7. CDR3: CASRHSGGFTDTQYF. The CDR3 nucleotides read TGCGCCAGCAGGCATAGCGGGGGTTTTACAGATACGCAGTATTTT.

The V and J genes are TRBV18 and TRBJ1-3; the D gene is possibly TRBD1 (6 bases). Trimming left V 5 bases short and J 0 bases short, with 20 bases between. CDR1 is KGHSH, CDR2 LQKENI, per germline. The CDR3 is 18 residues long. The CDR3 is CASSTNVDSPSSGNTIYF. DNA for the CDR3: TGTGCCAGCTCAACGAACGTGGACAGTCCGAGCTCTGGAAACACCATATATTTT.

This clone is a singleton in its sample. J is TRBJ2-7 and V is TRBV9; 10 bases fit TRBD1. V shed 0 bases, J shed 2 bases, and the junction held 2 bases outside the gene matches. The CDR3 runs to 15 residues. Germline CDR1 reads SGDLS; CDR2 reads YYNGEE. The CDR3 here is CASSVEGQGAYEQYF. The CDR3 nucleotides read TGTGCCAGCAGCGTAGAAGGACAGGGGGCCTACGAGCAGTACTTC.

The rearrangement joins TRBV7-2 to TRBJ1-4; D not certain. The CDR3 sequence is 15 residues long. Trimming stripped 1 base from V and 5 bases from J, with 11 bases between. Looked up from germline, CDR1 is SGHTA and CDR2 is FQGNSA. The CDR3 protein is CASSLGPSGNEKLFF. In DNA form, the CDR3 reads TGTGCCAGCAGCTTAGGTCCGTCCGGGAATGAAAAACTGTTTTTT.

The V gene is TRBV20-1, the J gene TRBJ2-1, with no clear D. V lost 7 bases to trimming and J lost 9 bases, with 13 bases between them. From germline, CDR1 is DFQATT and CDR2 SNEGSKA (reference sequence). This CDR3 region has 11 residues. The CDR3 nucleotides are TGCAGTGGAAGGCTAGACCTTGAGCAGTTCTTC. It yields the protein CSGRLDLEQFF.

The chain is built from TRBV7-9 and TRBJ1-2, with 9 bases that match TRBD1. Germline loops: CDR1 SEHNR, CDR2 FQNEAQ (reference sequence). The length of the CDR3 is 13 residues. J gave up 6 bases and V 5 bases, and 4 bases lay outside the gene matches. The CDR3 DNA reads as TGTGCCAGCAGCCCTGGGACAGGGCATGGCTACACCTTC. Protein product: CASSPGTGHGYTF. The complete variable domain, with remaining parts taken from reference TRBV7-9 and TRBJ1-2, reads DTGVSQNPRHKITKRGQNVTFRCDPISEHNRLYWYRQTLGQGPEFLTYFQNEAQLEKSRLLSDRFSAERPKGSFSTLEIQRTEQGDSAMYLCASSPGTGHGYTFGSGTRLTVV.